This T cell receptor (beta chain) derives from a study of technical replicates of blood from a few donors. This table comes from immunoSEQ multiplex PCR, and its TCRdb copy is limited to in-frame clones, with some not included. The top ten hold under 0.5% of the sample, which has about 82,000 clones, 94% seen once. The germline V gene has CDR1 SGHTA and CDR2 FQGNSA. There are 16 residues in the CDR3. After removal of 5 bases from V and 5 bases from J, the junction contained 7 bases not matched to a gene. The origin of this receptor is a human donor in good health. The rearrangement links TRBV7-2 to TRBJ2-5, with 14 bases that match TRBD2. Sequenced: T cells isolated from PBMCs. CDR3 in DNA: TGTGCCAGCAGCCTAACGGGACTAGCGGGAGTGGAGACCCAGTACTTC. The encoded protein is CASSLTGLAGVETQYF.